This T cell receptor (beta chain) was sequenced in a study of siplizumab effects on memory and regulatory T cells. The germline gives CDR1 SGHRS, CDR2 YFSETQ. The trim removed 0 bases at V and 4 bases at J, leaving 2 bases unmatched. The CDR3 extends over 14 amino acids. General study findings and limits: The study found that mappable alloreactive CD4+ clones averaged around 72% Treg-derived with siplizumab and around 25% in controls.

A remark on this clone: The antigen is unknown.

Assays were performed on some 9.2 x 10^4 TCR templates per sample. Generated by immunoSEQ multiplex PCR, the TCRdb table keeps only in-frame clones and is missing some. The sample holds about 110,000 clones; 92% are singletons and the top ten take around 0.75%. Sequencing used Tregs sorted from blood. The rearrangement links TRBV5-1 to TRBJ1-1; TRBD1 aligns across 8 bases. The receptor comes from a human donor in good health. The chain's CDR3 is CASSLGDRFTEAFF. As DNA, the CDR3 is TGCGCCAGCAGCTTGGGGGACAGGTTCACTGAAGCTTTCTTT.